This T cell receptor beta chain stems from a study of metastatic and nonmetastatic thyroid tumors (TCRdb year 2020). Background on the whole study: For patients with malignant and with benign thyroid disease, the researchers compared repertoires between peripheral blood samples and tumor or nodule tissue samples. Overall results and qualifications from the work: In both blood and tumor samples, TCR beta diversity was reported to be significantly higher in malignant tumors than in benign nodules.

As for this clone: The antigen it binds to is not known. Base qualities are not at hand, and no much larger clone is one base apart.

Receptors were amplified or captured by PCR. Sequencing was carried out with an Illumina HiSeq 4000. High-throughput sequencing was used to profile the TCR beta-chain CDR3 region of each patient. In the paper's pipeline: The researchers built a classifier to tell apart papillary thyroid cancer patients with distant metastasis, based on CDR3 differences among clinicopathological groups. To measure repertoire diversity the researchers used the Shannon index, while the Morisita-Horn index served to gauge how similar the tumor and blood repertoires were. Clones were called with MiXCR by TCRdb after fastp trimmed the public reads at Q25, and only in-frame beta chains were retained. TCRdb's processing, not the authors' own work, is the source of the V and J calls. A total of about 18,000 clones appear in this sample, over 25% of them only once. The leading ten clones occupy around 27% of the sample. No patient had received any treatment before thyroid surgery. The study retrospectively analysed patient clinical samples collected from the early 2010s to the late 2010s using T-cell receptor beta sequencing.

Sequenced sample: tumor tissue. The TCR comes from a male donor with papillary thyroid cancer or a benign thyroid nodule (not recorded which). Some clones in this sample may be carry-over from other donors' samples.

The encoded CDR3 is CSARDVGEAFF. The DNA sequence is TGCAGTGCTAGAGATGTGGGTGAAGCTTTCTTT. Recombination connected TRBV20-1 to TRBJ1-1; no D gene can be assigned with confidence. CDR1 and CDR2 were assigned from the germline V gene (reference sequence) as DFQATT and SNEGSKA. Between the V and J ends, shortened by 0 bases and 7 bases respectively, the junction contains 6 bases. From the cysteine through the phenylalanine, the CDR3 covers 11 amino acids. CDR3 DNA only is kept here, 33 bases in frame from base 1.